This T cell receptor beta chain came from a study of post-analysis software for immune sequencing data. Findings and caveats of the study: Significantly decreased normalized Chao1 diversity was recorded for multiple sclerosis patients relative to controls. Five or six TRBV segments, TRBV5-6, TRBV5-1 and TRBV20-1 among them, were found more frequent in patients than controls.

Germline CDR1 reads SQVTM; CDR2 reads ANQGSEA. The CDR3 loop spans 11 amino acids. V was cut by 3 bases and J by 6 bases, with 8 bases left in between. cDNA libraries of TCR beta carried unique molecular identifiers. Each CDR3 protein is one row after TCRdb ran MiXCR on the PCR reads. The sample shows approximately 730,000 distinct CDR3 sequences, just under 30% of them seen only once. This clonotype was counted between two and nine times. The antigen remains undetermined. This TCR derives from a girl between 5 and 17 years old with multiple sclerosis. The source material was blood. This chain connects TRBV29-1 to TRBJ1-1; no definite D call. This chain's CDR3 is CSVDERPEAFF. CDR3 coding DNA: TGCAGCGTTGATGAGCGACCTGAAGCTTTCTTT.